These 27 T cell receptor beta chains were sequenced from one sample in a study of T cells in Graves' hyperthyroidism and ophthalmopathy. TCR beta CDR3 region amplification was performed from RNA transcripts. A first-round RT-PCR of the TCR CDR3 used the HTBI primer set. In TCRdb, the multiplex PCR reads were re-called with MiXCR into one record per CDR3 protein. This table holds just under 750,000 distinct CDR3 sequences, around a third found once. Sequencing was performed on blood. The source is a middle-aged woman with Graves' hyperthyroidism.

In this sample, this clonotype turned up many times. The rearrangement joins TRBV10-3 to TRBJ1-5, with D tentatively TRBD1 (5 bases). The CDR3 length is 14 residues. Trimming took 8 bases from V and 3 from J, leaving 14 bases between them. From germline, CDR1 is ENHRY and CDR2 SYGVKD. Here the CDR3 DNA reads TGTGCCATCGGGGGGTCAGGCTCCAATCAGCCCCAGCATTTT. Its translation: CAIGGSGSNQPQHF.

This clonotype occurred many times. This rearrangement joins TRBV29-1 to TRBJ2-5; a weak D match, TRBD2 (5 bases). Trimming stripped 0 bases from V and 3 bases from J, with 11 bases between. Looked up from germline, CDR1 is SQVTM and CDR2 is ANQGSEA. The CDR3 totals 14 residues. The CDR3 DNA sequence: TGCAGCGTTGAAGACGGACTGGCCGAAGAGACCCAGTACTTC. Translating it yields CSVEDGLAEETQYF. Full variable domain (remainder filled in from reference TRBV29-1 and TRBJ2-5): SAVISQKPSRDICQRGTSLTIQCQVDSQVTMMFWYRQQPGQSLTLIATANQGSEATYESGFVIDKFPISRPNLTFSTLTVSNMSPEDSSIYLCSVEDGLAEETQYFGPGTRLLVL.

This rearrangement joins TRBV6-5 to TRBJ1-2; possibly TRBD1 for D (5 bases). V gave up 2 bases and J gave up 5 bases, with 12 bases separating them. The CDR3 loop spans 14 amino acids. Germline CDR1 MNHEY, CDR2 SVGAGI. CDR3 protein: CASSYRDRSYGYTF. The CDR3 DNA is TGTGCCAGCAGTTACAGGGACCGTTCATATGGCTACACCTTC.

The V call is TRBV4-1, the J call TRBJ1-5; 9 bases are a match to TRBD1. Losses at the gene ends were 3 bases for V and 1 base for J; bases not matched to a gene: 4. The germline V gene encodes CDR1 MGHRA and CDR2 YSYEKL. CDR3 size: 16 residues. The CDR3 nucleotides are TGCGCCAGCAGCCAGATAACAGGGGGCAGCAATCAGCCCCAGCATTTT. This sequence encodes CASSQITGGSNQPQHF.

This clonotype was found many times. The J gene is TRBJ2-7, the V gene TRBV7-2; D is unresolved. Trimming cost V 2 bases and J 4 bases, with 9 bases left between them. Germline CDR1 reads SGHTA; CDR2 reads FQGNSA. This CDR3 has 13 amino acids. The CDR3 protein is CASSLPNYYEQYF. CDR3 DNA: TGTGCCAGCAGCTTACCGAATTATTACGAGCAGTACTTC.

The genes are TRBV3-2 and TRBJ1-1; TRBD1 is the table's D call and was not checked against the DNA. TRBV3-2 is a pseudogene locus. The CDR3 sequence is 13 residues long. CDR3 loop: CASSPNGGVEAFF. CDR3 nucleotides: TGTGCCAGCAGCCCAAATGGGGGGGTTGAAGCTTTCTTT.

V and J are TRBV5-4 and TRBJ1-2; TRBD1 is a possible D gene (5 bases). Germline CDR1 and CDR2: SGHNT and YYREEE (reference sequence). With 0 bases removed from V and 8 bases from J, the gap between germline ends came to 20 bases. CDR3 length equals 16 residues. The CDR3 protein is CASSLGLGPEFGGYTF. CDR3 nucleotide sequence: TGTGCCAGCAGCTTGGGGTTGGGACCGGAGTTCGGAGGCTACACCTTC.

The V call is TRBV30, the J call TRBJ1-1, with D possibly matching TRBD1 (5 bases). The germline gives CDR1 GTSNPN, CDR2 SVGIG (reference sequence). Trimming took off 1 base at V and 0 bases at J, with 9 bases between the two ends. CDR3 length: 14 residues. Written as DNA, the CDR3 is TGTGCCTGGAGTGGGACAACCTTGAACACTGAAGCTTTCTTT. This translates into CAWSGTTLNTEAFF.

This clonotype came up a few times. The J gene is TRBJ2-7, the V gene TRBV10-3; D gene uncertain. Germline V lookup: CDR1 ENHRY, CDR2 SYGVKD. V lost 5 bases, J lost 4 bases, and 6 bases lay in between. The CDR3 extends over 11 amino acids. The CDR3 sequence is CAISREYEQYF. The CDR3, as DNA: TGTGCCATCAGTCGAGAGTACGAGCAGTACTTC.

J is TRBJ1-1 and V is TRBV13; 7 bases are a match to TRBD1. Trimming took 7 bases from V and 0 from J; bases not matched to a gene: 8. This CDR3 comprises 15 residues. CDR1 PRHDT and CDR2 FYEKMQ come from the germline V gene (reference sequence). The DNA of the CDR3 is TGTGCCAGCACCGGGATACAGGGGATGAACACTGAAGCTTTCTTT. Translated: CASTGIQGMNTEAFF.

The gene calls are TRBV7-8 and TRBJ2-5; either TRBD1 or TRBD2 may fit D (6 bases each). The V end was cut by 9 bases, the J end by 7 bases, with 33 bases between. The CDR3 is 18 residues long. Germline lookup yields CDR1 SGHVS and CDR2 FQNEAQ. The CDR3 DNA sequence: TGTGCCAGTAGGAGGGGTTTTCGGGGGCCTAGTACCAAGAGGACCCAGTACTTC. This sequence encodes CASRRGFRGPSTKRTQYF. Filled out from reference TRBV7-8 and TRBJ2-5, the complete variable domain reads GAGVSQSPRYKVAKRGQDVALRCDPISGHVSLFWYQQALGQGPEFLTYFQNEAQLDKSGLPSDRFFAERPEGSVSTLKIQRTQQEDSAVYLCASRRGFRGPSTKRTQYFGPGTRLLVL.

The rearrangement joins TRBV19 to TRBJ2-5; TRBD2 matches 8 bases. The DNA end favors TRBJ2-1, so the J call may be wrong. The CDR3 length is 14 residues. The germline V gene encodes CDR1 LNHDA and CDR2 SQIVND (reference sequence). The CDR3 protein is CASSGTSHYNEQFF. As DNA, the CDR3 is TGTGCCAGTTCTGGGACTAGTCACTACAATGAGCAGTTCTTC.

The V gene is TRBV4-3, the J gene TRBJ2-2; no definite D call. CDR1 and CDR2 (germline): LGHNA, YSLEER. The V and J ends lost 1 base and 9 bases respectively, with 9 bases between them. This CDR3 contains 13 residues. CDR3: CASSQVGDRELFF. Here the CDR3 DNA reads TGCGCCAGCAGCCAAGTAGGTGACCGGGAGCTGTTTTTT.

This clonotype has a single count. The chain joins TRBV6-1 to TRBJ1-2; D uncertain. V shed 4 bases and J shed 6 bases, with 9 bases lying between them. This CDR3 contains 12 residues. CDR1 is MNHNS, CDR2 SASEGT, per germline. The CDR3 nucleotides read TGTGCCAGCAGTGTACGACGGGATGGCTACACCTTC. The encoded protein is CASSVRRDGYTF.

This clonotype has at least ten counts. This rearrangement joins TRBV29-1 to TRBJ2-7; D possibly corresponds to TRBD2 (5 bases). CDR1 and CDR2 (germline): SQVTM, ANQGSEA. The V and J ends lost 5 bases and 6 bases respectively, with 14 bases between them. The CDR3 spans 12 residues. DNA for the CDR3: TGCAGCGTTTCCCCGGGGTCACGCGAGCAGTACTTC. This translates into CSVSPGSREQYF.

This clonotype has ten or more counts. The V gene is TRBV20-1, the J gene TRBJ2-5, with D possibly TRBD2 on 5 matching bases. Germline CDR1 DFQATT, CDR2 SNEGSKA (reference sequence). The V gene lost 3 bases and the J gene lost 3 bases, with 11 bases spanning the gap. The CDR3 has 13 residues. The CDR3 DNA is TGCAGTGCTAGGGGAGTAGGAAAAGAGACCCAGTACTTC. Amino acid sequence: CSARGVGKETQYF.

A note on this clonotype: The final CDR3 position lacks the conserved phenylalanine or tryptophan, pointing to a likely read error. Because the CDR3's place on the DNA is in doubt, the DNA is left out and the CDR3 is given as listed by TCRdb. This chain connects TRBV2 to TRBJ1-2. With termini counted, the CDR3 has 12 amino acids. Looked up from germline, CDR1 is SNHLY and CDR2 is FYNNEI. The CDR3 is CASSGRTSGFSY.

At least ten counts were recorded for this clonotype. CDR3: CASSQGGQGAYEQYF. In nucleotides, the CDR3 is TGCGCCAGCAGCCAAGGGGGACAGGGGGCGTACGAGCAGTACTTC. This sequence joins TRBV4-3 and TRBJ2-7; 12 nucleotides agree with TRBD1. V lost 1 base to trimming and J lost 4 bases; unmatched junction nucleotides: 2. Germline V gene data show CDR1 as LGHNA and CDR2 as YSLEER. CDR3 length: 15 amino acids.

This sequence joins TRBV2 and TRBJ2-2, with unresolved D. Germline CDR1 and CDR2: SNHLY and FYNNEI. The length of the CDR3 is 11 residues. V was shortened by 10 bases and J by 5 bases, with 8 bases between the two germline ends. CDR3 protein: CATTGTGELFF. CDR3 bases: TGTGCCACCACTGGGACCGGGGAGCTGTTTTTT.

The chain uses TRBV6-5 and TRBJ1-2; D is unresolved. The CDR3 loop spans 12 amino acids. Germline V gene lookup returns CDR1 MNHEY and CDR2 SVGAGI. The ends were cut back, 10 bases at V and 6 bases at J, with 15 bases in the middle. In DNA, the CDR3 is TGTGCCACCGCGAACGGACGGGATGGCTACACCTTC. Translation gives CATANGRDGYTF.

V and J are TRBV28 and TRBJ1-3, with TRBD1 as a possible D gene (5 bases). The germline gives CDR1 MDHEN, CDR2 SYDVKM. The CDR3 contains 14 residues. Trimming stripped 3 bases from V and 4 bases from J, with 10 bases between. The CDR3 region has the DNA TGTGCCAGCAGTTTGGGGCGGTACGGAAACACCATATATTTT. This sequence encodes CASSLGRYGNTIYF.

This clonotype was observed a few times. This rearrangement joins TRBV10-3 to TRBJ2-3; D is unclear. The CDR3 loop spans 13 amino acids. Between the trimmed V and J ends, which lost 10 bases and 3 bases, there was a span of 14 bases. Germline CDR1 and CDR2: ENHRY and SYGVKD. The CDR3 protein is CATRWDPTDTQYF. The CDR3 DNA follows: TGTGCCACCAGGTGGGATCCGACAGATACGCAGTATTTT.

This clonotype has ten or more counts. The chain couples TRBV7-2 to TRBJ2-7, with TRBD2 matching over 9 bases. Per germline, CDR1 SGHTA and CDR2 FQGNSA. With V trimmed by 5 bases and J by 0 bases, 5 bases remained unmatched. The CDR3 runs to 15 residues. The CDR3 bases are TGTGCCAGCAGCCCGCGGGGGGGTCTCTCCTACGAGCAGTACTTC. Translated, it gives CASSPRGGLSYEQYF. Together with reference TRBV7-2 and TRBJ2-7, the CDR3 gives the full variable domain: GAGVSQSPSNKVTEKGKDVELRCDPISGHTALYWYRQSLGQGLEFLIYFQGNSAPDKSGLPSDRFSAERTGGSVSTLTIQRTQQEDSAVYLCASSPRGGLSYEQYFGPGTRLTVT.

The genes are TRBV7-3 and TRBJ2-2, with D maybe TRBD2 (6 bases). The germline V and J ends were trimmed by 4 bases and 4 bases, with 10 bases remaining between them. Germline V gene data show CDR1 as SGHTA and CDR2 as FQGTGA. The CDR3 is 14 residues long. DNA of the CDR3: TGTGCCAGCAGCTCGAGCGGGCCCACCGGGGAGCTGTTTTTT. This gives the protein CASSSSGPTGELFF.

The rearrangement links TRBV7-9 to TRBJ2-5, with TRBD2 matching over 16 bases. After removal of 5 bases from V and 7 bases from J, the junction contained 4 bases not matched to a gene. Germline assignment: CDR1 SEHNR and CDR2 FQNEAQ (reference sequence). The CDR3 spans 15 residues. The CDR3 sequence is CASSTGTSGGATQYF. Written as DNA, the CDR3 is TGTGCCAGCAGCACAGGGACTAGCGGGGGGGCGACCCAGTACTTC.

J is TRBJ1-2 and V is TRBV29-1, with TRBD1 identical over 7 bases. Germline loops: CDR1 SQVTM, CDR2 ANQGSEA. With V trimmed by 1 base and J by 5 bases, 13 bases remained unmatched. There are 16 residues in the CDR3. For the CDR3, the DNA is TGCAGCGTTGAAGGGACAGGTCAGAGCCTACTTTATGGCTACACCTTC. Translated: CSVEGTGQSLLYGYTF.

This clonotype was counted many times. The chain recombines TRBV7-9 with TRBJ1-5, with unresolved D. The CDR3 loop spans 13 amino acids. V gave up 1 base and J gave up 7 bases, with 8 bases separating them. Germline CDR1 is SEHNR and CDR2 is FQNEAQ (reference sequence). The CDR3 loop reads CASSLVDWQPQHF. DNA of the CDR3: TGTGCCAGCAGCTTAGTTGACTGGCAGCCCCAGCATTTT. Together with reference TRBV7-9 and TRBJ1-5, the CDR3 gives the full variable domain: DTGVSQNPRHKITKRGQNVTFRCDPISEHNRLYWYRQTLGQGPEFLTYFQNEAQLEKSRLLSDRFSAERPKGSFSTLEIQRTEQGDSAMYLCASSLVDWQPQHFGDGTRLSIL.